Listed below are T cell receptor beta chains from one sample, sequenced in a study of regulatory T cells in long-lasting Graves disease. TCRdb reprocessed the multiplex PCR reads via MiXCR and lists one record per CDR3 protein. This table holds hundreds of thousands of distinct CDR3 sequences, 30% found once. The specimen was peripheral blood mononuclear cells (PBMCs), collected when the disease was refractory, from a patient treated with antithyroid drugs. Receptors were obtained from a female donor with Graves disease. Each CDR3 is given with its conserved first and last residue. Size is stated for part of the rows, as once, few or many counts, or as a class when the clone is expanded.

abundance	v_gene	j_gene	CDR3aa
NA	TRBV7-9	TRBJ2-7	CASSSLTSGSTQYF
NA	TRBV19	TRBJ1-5	CASSPNKGQGDQPQHF
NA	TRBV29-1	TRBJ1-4	CSATGGFTTNEKLFF
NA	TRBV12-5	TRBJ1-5	CASGTRLFNRAYSNQPQHF
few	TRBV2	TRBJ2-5	CASRKVAGGQETQYF
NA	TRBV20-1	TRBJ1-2	CSARDPGGGYGYTF
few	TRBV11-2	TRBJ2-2	CASSWTGLGTGELFF
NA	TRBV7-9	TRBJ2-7	CASSPRDRGPYERYF
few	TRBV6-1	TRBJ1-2	CASSEVAQGGYTF
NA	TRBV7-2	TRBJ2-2	CASSTPSAQTSGELFF
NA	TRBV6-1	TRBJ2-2	CASSEFPPGTSGTGELFF
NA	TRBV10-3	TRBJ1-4	CAISQGQGPEKLFF
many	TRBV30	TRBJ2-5	CAWSVAGGVTQYF
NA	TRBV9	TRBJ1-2	CASSLGPMNYGYTF
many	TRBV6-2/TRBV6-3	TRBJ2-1	CASKEQDLRNEQFF
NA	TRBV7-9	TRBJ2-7	CASSSPTSASYEQYF
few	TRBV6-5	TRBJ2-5	CASSSAGTSGRFYF
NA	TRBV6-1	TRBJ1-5	CASLPSSGQRYYSNQPQHF
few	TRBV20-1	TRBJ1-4	CSARDHTDWIEKLFF
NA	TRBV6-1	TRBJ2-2	CASGTGELFF
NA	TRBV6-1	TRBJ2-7	CASNSPKRVARDEQYF
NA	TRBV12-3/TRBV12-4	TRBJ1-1	CASSPKTAAGMNTEAFF
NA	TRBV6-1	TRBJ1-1	CASRSGTEITFF
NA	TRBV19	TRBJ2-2	CASRQRGKTNTGELFF
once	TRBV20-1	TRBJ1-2	CSASDGYGYTF
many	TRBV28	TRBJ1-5	CASSFGTWQPQHF
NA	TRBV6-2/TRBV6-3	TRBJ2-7	CASSARPIGTEDEQYF
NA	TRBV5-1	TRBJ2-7	CASSSQPLAGGRSYEQYF
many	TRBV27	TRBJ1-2	CASSSYRENYGYTF
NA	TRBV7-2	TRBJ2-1	CASSSQGQGPYNEQFF
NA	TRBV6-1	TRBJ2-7	CASSEGAGGYEQYF
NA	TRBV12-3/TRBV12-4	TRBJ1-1	CAGSLALPDPKDEAFF
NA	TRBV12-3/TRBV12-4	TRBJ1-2	CASSLLRGPYTF
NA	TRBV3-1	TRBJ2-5	CASSQLMMRAETQYF
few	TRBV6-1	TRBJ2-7	CASRSRAPPYEQYF
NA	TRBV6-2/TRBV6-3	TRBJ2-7	CASIEAGKYPYEQYF
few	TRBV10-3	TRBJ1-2	CAISENGRNYGYTF
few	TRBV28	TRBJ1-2	CASGPYYGYTF
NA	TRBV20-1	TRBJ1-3	CSASMSSGNTIYF
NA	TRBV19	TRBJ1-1	CAVSWGVNTEAFF
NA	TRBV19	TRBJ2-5	CASSISAGGIGETQYF
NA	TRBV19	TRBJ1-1	CASSILLGGSEAFF
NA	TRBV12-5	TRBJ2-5	CASGGGTAVGETQYF
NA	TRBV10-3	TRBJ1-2	CAISPLDGTGEGKAYGYTF
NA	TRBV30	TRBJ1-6	CAWNPQGPNSPLHF
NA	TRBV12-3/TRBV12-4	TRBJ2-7	CASSLEAEDYEQYF
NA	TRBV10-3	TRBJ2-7	CAISEWQGAYEQYF
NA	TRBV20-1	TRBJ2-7	CSARVLAGVSEQYF
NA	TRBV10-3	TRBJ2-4	CATRPGTKNIQYF
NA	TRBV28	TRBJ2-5	CASSQDVGSKETQYF
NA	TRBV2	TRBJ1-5	CASTPSGVSNQPQHF
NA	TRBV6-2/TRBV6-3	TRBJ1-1	CASSYSPDRGLEAFF
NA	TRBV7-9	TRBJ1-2	CASSSRDGYGYAF
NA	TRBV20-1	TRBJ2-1	CSARASHEQFF
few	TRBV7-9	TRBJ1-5	CASSLVNGEGQPQHF
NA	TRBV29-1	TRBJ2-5	CSVFGVGGEETQYF
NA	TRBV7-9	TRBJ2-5	CASSLALPIRGKETQYF
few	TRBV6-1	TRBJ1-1	CASSDPTSVTEAFF
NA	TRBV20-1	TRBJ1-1	CSASRDNMNTEAFF
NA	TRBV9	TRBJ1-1	CASSVVMDGNTEAFF